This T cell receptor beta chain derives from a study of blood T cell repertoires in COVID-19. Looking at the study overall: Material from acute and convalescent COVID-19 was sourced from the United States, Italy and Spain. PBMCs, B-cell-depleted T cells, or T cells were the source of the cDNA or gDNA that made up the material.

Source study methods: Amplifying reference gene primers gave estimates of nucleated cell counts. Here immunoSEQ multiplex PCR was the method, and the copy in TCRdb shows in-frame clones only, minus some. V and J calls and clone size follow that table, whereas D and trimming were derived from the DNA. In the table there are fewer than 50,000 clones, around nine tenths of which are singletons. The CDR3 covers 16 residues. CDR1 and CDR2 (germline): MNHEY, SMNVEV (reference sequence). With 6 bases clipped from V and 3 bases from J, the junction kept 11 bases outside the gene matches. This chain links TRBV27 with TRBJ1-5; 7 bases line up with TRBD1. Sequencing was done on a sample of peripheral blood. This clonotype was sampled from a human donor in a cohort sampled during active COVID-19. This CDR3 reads CASRKNTGTANQPQHF. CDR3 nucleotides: TGTGCCAGCAGGAAAAACACAGGGACAGCCAATCAGCCCCAGCATTTT.